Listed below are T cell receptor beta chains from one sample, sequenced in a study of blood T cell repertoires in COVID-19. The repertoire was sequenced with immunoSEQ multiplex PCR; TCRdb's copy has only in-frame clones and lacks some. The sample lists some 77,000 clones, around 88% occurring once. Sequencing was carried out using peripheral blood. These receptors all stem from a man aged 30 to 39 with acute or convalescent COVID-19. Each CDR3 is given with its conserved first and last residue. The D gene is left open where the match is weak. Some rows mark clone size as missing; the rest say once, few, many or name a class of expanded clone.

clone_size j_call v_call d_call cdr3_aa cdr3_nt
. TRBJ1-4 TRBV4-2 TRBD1 CASGGQEEKLFF TGTGCCAGCGGCGGACAGGAAGAAAAACTGTTTTTT
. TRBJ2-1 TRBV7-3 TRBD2 CASSLQTSGIVNEQFF TGTGCCAGCAGCTTGCAAACTAGCGGGATAGTAAATGAGCAGTTCTTC
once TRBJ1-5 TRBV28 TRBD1 CASSPPGQGNQPQHF TGTGCCAGCAGCCCCCCTGGACAGGGGAATCAGCCCCAGCATTTT
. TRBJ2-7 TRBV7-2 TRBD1 CASSLGTGGNEQYF TGTGCCAGCAGCTTAGGGACAGGGGGCAACGAGCAGTACTTC
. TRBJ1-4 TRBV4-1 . CASSQADSAGEEKLFF TGCGCCAGCAGCCAAGCTGACAGCGCAGGGGAGGAAAAACTGTTTTTT
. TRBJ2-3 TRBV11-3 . CASSLAGSRGDTQYF TGTGCCAGCAGCTTAGCCGGGAGTCGGGGAGATACGCAGTATTTT
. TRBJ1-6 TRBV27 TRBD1 CASSRPRGTHSPLHF TGTGCCAGCAGTCGCCCCAGGGGGACACATTCACCCCTCCACTTT
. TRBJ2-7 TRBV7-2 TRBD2 CASSSGLAGLSSYEQYF TGTGCCAGCAGCTCGGGACTAGCGGGCTTAAGCTCCTACGAGCAGTACTTC
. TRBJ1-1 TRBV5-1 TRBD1 CASRYGGTGDMNTEAFF TGCGCCAGCAGGTACGGGGGGACAGGCGATATGAACACTGAAGCTTTCTTT
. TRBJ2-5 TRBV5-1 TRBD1 CASSLAGQEQETQYF TGCGCCAGCAGCTTGGCCGGACAGGAGCAAGAGACCCAGTACTTC
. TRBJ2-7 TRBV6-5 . CASSGGPSYEQYF TGTGCCAGCAGCGGGGGGCCCTCCTACGAGCAGTACTTC